The next 3 T cell receptor beta chains were all read from a single sample in a study of cytotoxic CD8 clonotypes in ibrutinib-treated CLL. TCRdb's table, derived via immunoSEQ multiplex PCR, lists solely in-frame clones and lacks some. Of 30,000 to 40,000 clones listed, 69% are singletons. The specimen was PBMCs, collected before ibrutinib treatment. The source of these receptors is a human donor with chronic lymphocytic leukemia.

This chain connects TRBV4-3 to TRBJ2-7, with D maybe TRBD2 (5 bases). Germline V gene data show CDR1 as LGHNA and CDR2 as YSLEER. This CDR3 has 14 residues. Trimming pared 0 bases from V and 6 bases from J, leaving 12 bases between. The CDR3 sequence is CASSQDSLALEQYF. The CDR3 bases are TGCGCCAGCAGCCAAGATAGCCTAGCACTCGAGCAGTACTTC.

The rearrangement joins TRBV11-1 to TRBJ2-7; perhaps D is TRBD1 or TRBD2 (5 bases each). Germline assignment: CDR1 SGHAT and CDR2 FQDESV (reference sequence). Trimming left V 0 bases short and J 2 bases short, with 11 bases between. CDR3 length: 15 amino acids. The CDR3 is CASSLARDPAYEQYF. CDR3 coding DNA: TGTGCCAGCAGCTTAGCCCGGGACCCAGCCTACGAGCAGTACTTC.

V usage is TRBV9 and J usage is TRBJ1-2; D is uncertain. The CDR3 covers 14 residues. Per germline, CDR1 SGDLS and CDR2 YYNGEE. Deletions cut 3 bases from V and 0 bases from J, with 9 bases between. The CDR3: CASSAGGPNYGYTF. The CDR3 DNA sequence: TGTGCCAGCAGCGCTGGTGGCCCTAACTATGGCTACACCTTC.